What follows are 28 T cell receptor beta chains derived from one specimen sequenced in a study of blood T cell repertoires in COVID-19. Only in-frame clones appear in the TCRdb table, and some are missing; sequencing was by immunoSEQ multiplex PCR. The repertoire holds roughly 67,000 clones, with approximately 81% as singletons. The specimen sequenced was peripheral blood. The origin of the receptors is a man aged 45-65 years with active COVID-19.

The rearrangement links TRBV5-4 to TRBJ1-2; unclear D gene. The CDR3 is 12 amino acids. Looked up from germline, CDR1 is SGHNT and CDR2 is YYREEE (reference sequence). Trimming removed 2 bases from V and 7 bases from J, with 9 bases in between. The CDR3 bases are TGTGCCAGCAGCTTCAGTAGCAGTGGCTACACCTTC. Residues: CASSFSSSGYTF.

This chain links TRBV7-8 with TRBJ2-1, with 7 bases that match TRBD2. Germline lookup yields CDR1 SGHVS and CDR2 FQNEAQ. The V gene end was trimmed by 8 bases and the J gene end by 8 bases; junction bases not matched to a gene: 15. The CDR3 runs 15 residues. This CDR3 is CASRRSGRARDEQFF. The CDR3 bases are TGTGCCAGCCGCCGAAGTGGGAGGGCCAGGGATGAGCAGTTCTTC.

The chain employs TRBV6-2 or TRBV6-3 and TRBJ2-5; perhaps TRBD2 as D (5 bases). Germline V gene sequence: CDR1 MNHEY, CDR2 SVGEGT. There are 17 residues in the CDR3. The V gene lost 0 bases and the J gene lost 7 bases, with 21 bases spanning the gap. CDR3 sequence reads: CASSYSRGNSPGGTQYF. The CDR3 DNA reads TGTGCCAGCAGTTACTCGAGAGGAAACTCCCCTGGAGGGACCCAGTACTTC.

The chain has TRBV6-5 and TRBJ1-5, with 7 bases identical to TRBD1. Germline V gives CDR1 MNHEY, CDR2 SVGAGI. The V gene end was trimmed by 6 bases and the J gene end by 5 bases; junction bases not matched to a gene: 1. This CDR3 contains 12 residues. The chain's CDR3 is CASRDRDQPQHF. DNA of the CDR3: TGTGCCAGCAGAGACAGGGATCAGCCCCAGCATTTT.

CDR3 DNA sequence: TGTGCCAGCAGTTCCGGGACTAGCGACACCGGGGAGCTGTTTTTT. Its translation: CASSSGTSDTGELFF. The chain links TRBV5-4 to TRBJ2-2; 10 bases match TRBD2. CDR1 and CDR2 (germline): SGHNT, YYREEE (reference sequence). The trim removed 5 bases at V and 3 bases at J, leaving 4 bases unmatched. The CDR3 contains 15 residues.

CDR3 protein: CASSVGPLSTAGNTIYF. As DNA, the CDR3 is TGTGCCAGCAGCGTAGGCCCCCTTTCGACAGCCGGAAACACCATATATTTT. The chain carries TRBV9 and TRBJ1-3, with a tentative D call TRBD1 (5 bases). The CDR3 totals 17 residues. The germline V and J ends were trimmed by 0 bases and 4 bases, with 17 bases remaining between them. The V gene's germline CDR1 is SGDLS and CDR2 YYNGEE.

The chain combines TRBV2 with TRBJ1-5, with 8 bases aligning to TRBD1. CDR3 length: 13 amino acids. CDR1 and CDR2 (germline): SNHLY, FYNNEI. V dropped 8 bases and J dropped 7; count of bases not matched to a gene: 7. In DNA, the CDR3 is TGTGCCAGCGGAGGACAGGGTAGCCAGCCCCAGCATTTT. Encoded protein: CASGGQGSQPQHF.

V is TRBV14 and J is TRBJ1-2, with TRBD1 identical over 11 bases. The CDR3 length is 18 residues. With 4 bases clipped from V and 4 bases from J, the junction kept 14 bases outside the gene matches. Germline loops: CDR1 SGHDN, CDR2 FVKESK. The CDR3 region is CASSPLVAAGTGGYGYTF. CDR3 DNA sequence: TGTGCCAGCAGCCCCTTGGTCGCCGCGGGGACAGGGGGCTATGGCTACACCTTC.

This clone was seen more than once but under ten times. J is TRBJ1-2 and V is TRBV12-3 or TRBV12-4; D is undetermined. Trimming left V 5 bases short and J 3 bases short, with 7 bases between. This CDR3 has 12 residues. The CDR3 region has the DNA TGTGCCAGCAGTGCCACATACTATGGCTACACCTTC. Translation: CASSATYYGYTF.

The chain carries TRBV18 and TRBJ2-3; 9 nucleotides line up with TRBD2. Germline V gives CDR1 KGHSH, CDR2 LQKENI. V was pared by 3 bases and J by 5 bases, with 6 bases of the junction left unmatched. The CDR3 covers 15 residues. The CDR3 is CASSPAGGPGDTQYF. The CDR3 coding sequence is TGTGCCAGCTCACCCGCGGGGGGGCCGGGAGATACGCAGTATTTT.

The chain links TRBV4-2 to TRBJ2-5; 12 nucleotides line up with TRBD2. This CDR3 contains 15 residues. Trimming at V came to 5 bases and at J to 7 bases, leaving 8 bases not matched to a gene. The V gene's germline CDR1 is LGHNA and CDR2 YNFKEQ. CDR3 nucleotide sequence: TGTGCCAGCAGCTCTGGGACTAGCGGGCCAGTGACCCAGTACTTC. Translating gives CASSSGTSGPVTQYF.

The rearrangement links TRBV6-1 to TRBJ2-1, with TRBD2 as a possible D gene (6 bases). The CDR3 is made up of 15 amino acids. V shed 2 bases and J shed 7 bases, with 15 bases lying between them. The germline V gene encodes CDR1 MNHNS and CDR2 SASEGT. CDR3 DNA sequence: TGTGCCAGCAGTGAAAGGGCGGGGAGAAGGAATGAGCAGTTCTTC. Amino acid sequence: CASSERAGRRNEQFF.

The V gene is TRBV10-2, the J gene TRBJ2-2; 10 bases line up with TRBD2. The length of the CDR3 is 15 residues. Trimming at V came to 8 bases and at J to 1 base, leaving 4 bases not matched to a gene. Germline CDR1 WSHSY, CDR2 SAAADI. The CDR3 spells CASSSGGRNTGELFF. CDR3 DNA: TGCGCCAGCTCTAGCGGGGGCCGGAACACCGGGGAGCTGTTTTTT.

This clone came up once. The sample contains more than one DNA sequence encoding this CDR3. V and J are TRBV5-1 and TRBJ1-2; 8 bases map to TRBD1. Germline CDR1 reads SGHRS; CDR2 reads YFSETQ. The V gene end was trimmed by 4 bases and the J gene end by 7 bases; junction bases not matched to a gene: 6. The CDR3 has 13 amino acids. CDR3 residues: CASSVDRGGGYTF. CDR3 in DNA: TGCGCCAGCAGCGTAGACAGGGGTGGTGGCTACACCTTC.

The chain joins TRBV7-9 to TRBJ1-6; D is possibly TRBD1 (5 bases). Trimming removed 4 bases at V and 12 bases at J, with 10 bases between. This CDR3 is built from 12 residues. Per germline, CDR1 SEHNR and CDR2 FQNEAQ (reference sequence). The CDR3 sequence: CASSSEGEPLHF. The CDR3 DNA sequence: TGTGCCAGCAGCTCGGAAGGGGAACCCCTCCACTTT. Using reference TRBV7-9 and TRBJ1-6 for the parts outside the CDR3, the full variable domain is DTGVSQNPRHKITKRGQNVTFRCDPISEHNRLYWYRQTLGQGPEFLTYFQNEAQLEKSRLLSDRFSAERPKGSFSTLEIQRTEQGDSAMYLCASSSEGEPLHFGNGTRLTVT.

The V gene is TRBV6-5, the J gene TRBJ2-5; 7 bases are shared with TRBD1. Germline V gene data show CDR1 as MNHEY and CDR2 as SVGAGI. The junction had 3 bases not matched to a gene; V was cut back by 6 bases and J by 2 bases. This CDR3 spans 13 amino acids. Here the CDR3 reads CASRGQPQETQYF. The CDR3 DNA reads as TGTGCCAGCAGGGGACAGCCTCAAGAGACCCAGTACTTC.

In regard to this clone: Other DNA sequences in the same sample also yield this CDR3. V and J are TRBV5-4 and TRBJ2-5, with 12 positions matching TRBD2. V lost 4 bases, J lost 1 base, and 2 bases stayed unmatched. In germline, CDR1 is SGHNT, CDR2 YYREEE (reference sequence). This CDR3 is built from 15 residues. Written as DNA, the CDR3 is TGTGCCAGCAGCCTAGCGGGAGGGATCCAAGAGACCCAGTACTTC. Protein: CASSLAGGIQETQYF.

This chain joins TRBV19 and TRBJ1-5; tentatively, D is TRBD1 (5 bases). The CDR3 is 15 amino acids. Trimming removed 8 bases at V and 1 base at J, with 15 bases between. Germline V CDR1 and CDR2: LNHDA, SQIVND (reference sequence). The CDR3 loop reads CASGYRYGSNQPQHF. DNA of the CDR3: TGTGCCAGTGGATACAGGTACGGGAGCAATCAGCCCCAGCATTTT.

The J gene is TRBJ2-2, the V gene TRBV12-3 or TRBV12-4; tentative D call: TRBD2 (5 bases). This CDR3 comprises 12 residues. V was clipped by 6 bases and J by 4 bases, with 6 bases between them. The CDR3 here is CASSRGTGELFF. DNA for the CDR3: TGTGCCAGCAGCCGGGGCACCGGGGAGCTGTTTTTT.

This chain uses TRBV7-2 with TRBJ1-4; 8 bases are a match to TRBD1. From germline, CDR1 is SGHTA and CDR2 FQGNSA. Trimming took 5 bases from V and 0 from J; bases not matched to a gene: 8. CDR3 length equals 17 residues. CDR3 region: CASSKNQGAATNEKLFF. The CDR3 DNA reads TGTGCCAGCAGCAAGAACCAGGGGGCTGCAACTAATGAAAAACTGTTTTTT. Supplemented by reference TRBV7-2 and TRBJ1-4, the full variable domain reads GAGVSQSPSNKVTEKGKDVELRCDPISGHTALYWYRQSLGQGLEFLIYFQGNSAPDKSGLPSDRFSAERTGGSVSTLTIQRTQQEDSAVYLCASSKNQGAATNEKLFFGSGTQLSVL.

The chain has TRBV5-8 and TRBJ2-5, with 7 positions matching TRBD2. This CDR3 has 15 residues. Germline V gene sequence: CDR1 SGHTS, CDR2 YDEGEE. Trimming removed 4 bases from V and 5 bases from J; junction bases left unmatched: 11. CDR3 sequence reads: CASSPARGGRETQYF. CDR3 nucleotide sequence: TGTGCCAGCAGCCCCGCACGGGGAGGGAGGGAGACCCAGTACTTC. Combining the CDR3 with reference TRBV5-8 and TRBJ2-5 gives the whole variable domain EAGVTQSPTHLIKTRGQQATLRCSPISGHTSVYWYQQALGLGLQFLLWYDEGEERNRGNFPPRFSGRQFPNYSSELNVNALELEDSALYLCASSPARGGRETQYFGPGTRLLVL.

This clone was observed a single time. For the CDR3, the DNA is TGTGCCAGCAGTCCCCTAGCGGTCGGGGACAATGAGCAGTTCTTC. Its protein is CASSPLAVGDNEQFF. The chain is built from TRBV2 and TRBJ2-1; 7 bases match TRBD2. Trimming removed 5 bases from V and 5 bases from J; junction bases left unmatched: 9. The CDR3 is 15 residues long. Per the germline V gene, CDR1 is SNHLY and CDR2 is FYNNEI.

The CDR3 nucleotides are TGTGCCAGCAGCTTAGTGGGGCAGGGTAACACTGAAGCTTTCTTT. It translates to CASSLVGQGNTEAFF. The V call is TRBV7-2, the J call TRBJ1-1; tentatively, D is TRBD1 (5 bases). The CDR3 runs to 15 residues. The V end lost 1 base, the J end lost 2 bases, and 11 bases lay between the germline ends. Germline values: CDR1 SGHTA, CDR2 FQGNSA.

The rearrangement joins TRBV9 to TRBJ2-1; 15 bases are a match to TRBD2. V was clipped by 3 bases and J by 9 bases; unmatched bases: 1. Germline V gene sequence: CDR1 SGDLS, CDR2 YYNGEE. This CDR3 has 14 amino acids. The CDR3 DNA sequence: TGTGCCAGCAGCGGGACTAGCGGGAGGGGTGAGCAGTTCTTC. Translation: CASSGTSGRGEQFF.

The CDR3 loop is CASSPTGGEKLFF. The CDR3 bases are TGTGCCAGCAGCCCGACAGGGGGAGAAAAACTGTTTTTT. The chain is built from TRBV7-9 and TRBJ1-4, with 9 bases identical to TRBD1. The CDR3 is made up of 13 amino acids. Germline CDR1 is SEHNR and CDR2 is FQNEAQ (reference sequence). The V segment lost 5 bases and the J segment 8 bases; nucleotides outside the gene matches: 3. The entire variable domain, with the rest obtained from reference TRBV7-9 and TRBJ1-4, is as follows: DTGVSQNPRHKITKRGQNVTFRCDPISEHNRLYWYRQTLGQGPEFLTYFQNEAQLEKSRLLSDRFSAERPKGSFSTLEIQRTEQGDSAMYLCASSPTGGEKLFFGSGTQLSVL.

V is TRBV2 and J is TRBJ2-7; the D gene is possibly TRBD1 (5 bases). V was shortened by 2 bases and J by 4 bases, with 18 bases between the two germline ends. The CDR3 contains 16 residues. The germline gives CDR1 SNHLY, CDR2 FYNNEI. The CDR3 sequence: CASSETQAGYAYEQYF. In DNA form, the CDR3 reads TGTGCCAGCAGTGAAACCCAGGCAGGGTACGCTTACGAGCAGTACTTC.

The CDR3 coding sequence is TGTGCCAGTACCCAAAACAGGCAGGGGTCCGGGGAGCTGTTTTTT. This gives the protein CASTQNRQGSGELFF. The chain combines TRBV19 with TRBJ2-2, with D perhaps matching TRBD1 (6 bases). This CDR3 region has 15 residues. CDR1 LNHDA and CDR2 SQIVND come from the germline V gene (reference sequence). V was pared by 7 bases and J by 6 bases, with 18 bases between.

This chain joins TRBV7-6 and TRBJ2-3; TRBD2 is a possible D gene (7 bases). Germline V gene lookup returns CDR1 SGHVS and CDR2 FNYEAQ. V lost 1 base to trimming and J lost 3 bases, with 11 bases between them. The CDR3 contains 15 residues. CDR3 sequence reads: CASSLEGGLTDTQYF. The CDR3 DNA reads as TGTGCCAGCAGCTTAGAGGGGGGGCTGACAGATACGCAGTATTTT. The variable domain in full, completed from reference TRBV7-6 and TRBJ2-3, reads GAGVSQSPRYKVTKRGQDVALRCDPISGHVSLYWYRQALGQGPEFLTYFNYEAQQDKSGLPNDRFSAERPEGSISTLTIQRTEQRDSAMYRCASSLEGGLTDTQYFGPGTRLTVL.